This T cell receptor beta chain was observed in a study of T cell changes during pregnancy in multiple sclerosis. In germline, CDR1 is SGHDT, CDR2 YYEEEE. V shed 4 bases, J shed 5 bases, and the junction held 14 bases outside the gene matches. CDR3 length: 16 amino acids. Profiling relied on immunoSEQ multiplex PCR, and the TCRdb table lists in-frame clones only, not all of them. Of around 67,000 clones in the sample, approximately 87% were seen once. The starting material was peripheral blood, obtained after pregnancy. The chain links TRBV5-6 to TRBJ2-5; TRBD2 aligns across 7 bases. The receptor's source is a female donor in good health, enrolled as a control in a pregnancy study. Here the CDR3 DNA reads TGTGCCAGCAGCATAAGGGGCGGGGGAGTACCGGAGACCCAGTACTTC. Protein product: CASSIRGGGVPETQYF.